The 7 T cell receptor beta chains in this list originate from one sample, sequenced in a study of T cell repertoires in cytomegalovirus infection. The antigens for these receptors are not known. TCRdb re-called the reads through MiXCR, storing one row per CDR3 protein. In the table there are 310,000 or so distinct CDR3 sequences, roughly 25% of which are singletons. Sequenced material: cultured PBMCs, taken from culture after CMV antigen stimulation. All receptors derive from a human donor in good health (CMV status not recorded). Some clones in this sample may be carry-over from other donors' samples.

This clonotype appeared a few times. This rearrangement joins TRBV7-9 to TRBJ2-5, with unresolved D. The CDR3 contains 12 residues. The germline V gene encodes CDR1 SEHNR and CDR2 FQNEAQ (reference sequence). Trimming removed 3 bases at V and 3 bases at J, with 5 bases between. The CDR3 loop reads CASSFLEETQYF. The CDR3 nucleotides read TGTGCCAGCAGCTTTTTAGAAGAGACCCAGTACTTC.

CDR3 protein: CASSWPQGNQPQHF. As DNA, the CDR3 is TGTGCCAGCAGTTGGCCACAGGGGAATCAGCCCCAGCATTTT. The chain uses TRBV6-2 or TRBV6-3 and TRBJ1-5; the match to TRBD1 covers 7 bases. J gave up 4 bases and V 4 bases, and 4 bases lay outside the gene matches. CDR1 is MNHEY, CDR2 SVGEGT, per germline. The CDR3 loop spans 14 amino acids.

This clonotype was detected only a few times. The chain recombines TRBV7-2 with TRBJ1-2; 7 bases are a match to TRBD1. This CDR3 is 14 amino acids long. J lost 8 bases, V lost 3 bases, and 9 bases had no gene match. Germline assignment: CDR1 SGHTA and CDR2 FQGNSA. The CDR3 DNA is TGTGCCAGCAGCTTCTCCCGGGACAGCCCGGGCTACACCTTC. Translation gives CASSFSRDSPGYTF.

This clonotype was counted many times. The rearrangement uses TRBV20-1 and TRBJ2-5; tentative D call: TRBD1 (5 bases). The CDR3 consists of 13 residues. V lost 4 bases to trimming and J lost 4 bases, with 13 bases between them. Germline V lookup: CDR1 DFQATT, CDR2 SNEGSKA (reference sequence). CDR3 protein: CSATLDSGETQYF. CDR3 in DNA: TGCAGTGCTACCCTTGACAGTGGAGAGACCCAGTACTTC.

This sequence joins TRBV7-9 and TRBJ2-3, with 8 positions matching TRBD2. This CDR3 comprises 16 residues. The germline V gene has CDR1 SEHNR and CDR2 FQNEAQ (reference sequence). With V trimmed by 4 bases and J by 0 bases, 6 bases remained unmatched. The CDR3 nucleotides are TGTGCCAGCAGCTGGGCTAGCGGGCCTAGCACAGATACGCAGTATTTT. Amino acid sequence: CASSWASGPSTDTQYF.

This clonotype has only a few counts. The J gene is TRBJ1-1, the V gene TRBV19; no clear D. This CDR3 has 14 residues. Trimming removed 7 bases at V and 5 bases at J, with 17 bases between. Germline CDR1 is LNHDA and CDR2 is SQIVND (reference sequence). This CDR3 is CASTETPGRTEAFF. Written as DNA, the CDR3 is TGTGCCAGTACGGAGACTCCCGGACGGACTGAAGCTTTCTTT.

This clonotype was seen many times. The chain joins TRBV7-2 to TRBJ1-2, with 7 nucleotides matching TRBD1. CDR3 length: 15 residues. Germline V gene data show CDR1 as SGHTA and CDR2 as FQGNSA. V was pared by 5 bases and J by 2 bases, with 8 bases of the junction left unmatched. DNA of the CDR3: TGTGCCAGCAGCAAGGAAAGGACAGGAAACTATGGCTACACCTTC. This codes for CASSKERTGNYGYTF.